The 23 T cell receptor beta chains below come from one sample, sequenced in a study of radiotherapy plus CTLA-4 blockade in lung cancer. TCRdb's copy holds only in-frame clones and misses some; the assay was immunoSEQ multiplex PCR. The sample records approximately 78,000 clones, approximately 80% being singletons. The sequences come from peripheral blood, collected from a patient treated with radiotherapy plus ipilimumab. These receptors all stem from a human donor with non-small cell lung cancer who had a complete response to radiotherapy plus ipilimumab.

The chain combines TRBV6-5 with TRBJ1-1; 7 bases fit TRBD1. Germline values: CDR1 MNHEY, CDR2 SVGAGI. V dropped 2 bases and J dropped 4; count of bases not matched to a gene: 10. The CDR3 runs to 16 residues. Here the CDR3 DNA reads TGTGCCAGCAGTTACGAGGACAGGTCAAAGGGCACTGAAGCTTTCTTT. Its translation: CASSYEDRSKGTEAFF.

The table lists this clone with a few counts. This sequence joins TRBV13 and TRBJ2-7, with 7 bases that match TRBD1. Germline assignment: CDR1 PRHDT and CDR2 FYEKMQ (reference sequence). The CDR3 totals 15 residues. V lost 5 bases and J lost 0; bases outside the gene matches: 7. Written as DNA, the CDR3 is TGTGCCAGCAGCGCGACAGGGCGACTCTCCTACGAGCAGTACGTC. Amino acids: CASSATGRLSYEQYV.

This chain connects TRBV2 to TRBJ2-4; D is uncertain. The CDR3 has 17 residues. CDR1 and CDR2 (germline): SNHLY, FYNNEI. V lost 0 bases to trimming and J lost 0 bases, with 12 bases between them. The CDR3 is CASSEAGSLLAKNIQYF. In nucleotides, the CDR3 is TGTGCCAGCAGTGAAGCTGGCTCTCTATTAGCCAAAAACATTCAGTACTTC.

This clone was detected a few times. This chain's CDR3 is CASSPRTGQINQPQHF. Here the CDR3 DNA reads TGTGCCAGCAGTCCCCGGACAGGGCAGATCAATCAGCCCCAGCATTTT. The chain couples TRBV2 to TRBJ1-5, with 8 nucleotides matching TRBD1. The CDR3 extends over 16 amino acids. The ends lost 5 bases at V and 3 bases at J; junction bases unmatched: 9. Germline V gene sequence: CDR1 SNHLY, CDR2 FYNNEI.

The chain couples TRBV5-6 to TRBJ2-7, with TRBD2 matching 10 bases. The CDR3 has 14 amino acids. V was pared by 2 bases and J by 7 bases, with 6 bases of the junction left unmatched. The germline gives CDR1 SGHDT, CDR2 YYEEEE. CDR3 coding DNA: TGTGCCAGCAGCTTAGCGGGAGGGCCGGGGGAGCAGTACGTC. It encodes CASSLAGGPGEQYV.

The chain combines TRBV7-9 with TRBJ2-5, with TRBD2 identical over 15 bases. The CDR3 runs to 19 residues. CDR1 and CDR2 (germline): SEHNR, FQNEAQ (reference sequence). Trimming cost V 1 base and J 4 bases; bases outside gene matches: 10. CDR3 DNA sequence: TGTGCCAGCAGCTTAGACCCTCCGGGACTAGCGGGAGGCCGAGAGACCCAGTACTTC. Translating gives CASSLDPPGLAGGRETQYF.

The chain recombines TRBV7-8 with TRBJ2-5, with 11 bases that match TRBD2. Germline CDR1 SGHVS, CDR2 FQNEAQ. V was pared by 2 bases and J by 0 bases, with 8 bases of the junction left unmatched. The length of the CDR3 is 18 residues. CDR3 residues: CASSLRPSGGKYQETQYF. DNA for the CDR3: TGTGCCAGCAGCTTACGTCCTAGCGGGGGGAAGTACCAAGAGACCCAGTACTTC.

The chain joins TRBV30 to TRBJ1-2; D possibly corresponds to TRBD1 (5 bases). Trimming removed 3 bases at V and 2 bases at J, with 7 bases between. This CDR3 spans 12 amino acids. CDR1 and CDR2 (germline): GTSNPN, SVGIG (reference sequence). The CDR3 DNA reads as TGTGCCTGGAGCCCAGGGAACTATGGCTACACCTTC. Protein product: CAWSPGNYGYTF. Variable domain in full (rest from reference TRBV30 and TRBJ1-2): SQTIHQWPATLVQPVGSPLSLECTVEGTSNPNLYWYRQAAGRGLQLLFYSVGIGQISSEVPQNLSASRPQDRQFILSSKKLLLSDSGFYLCAWSPGNYGYTFGSGTRLTVV.

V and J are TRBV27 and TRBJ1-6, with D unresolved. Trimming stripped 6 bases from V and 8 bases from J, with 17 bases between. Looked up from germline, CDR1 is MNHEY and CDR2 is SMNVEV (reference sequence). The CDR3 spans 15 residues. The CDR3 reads CASRMDPTTDSPLHF. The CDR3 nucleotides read TGTGCCAGCAGGATGGACCCCACTACTGATTCACCCCTCCACTTT.

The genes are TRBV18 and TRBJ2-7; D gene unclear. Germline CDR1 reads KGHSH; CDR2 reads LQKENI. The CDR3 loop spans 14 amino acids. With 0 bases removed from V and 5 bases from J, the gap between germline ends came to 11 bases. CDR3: CASSPPRSSHEQYV. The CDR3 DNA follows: TGTGCCAGCTCACCACCGAGGAGTTCCCACGAGCAGTACGTC.

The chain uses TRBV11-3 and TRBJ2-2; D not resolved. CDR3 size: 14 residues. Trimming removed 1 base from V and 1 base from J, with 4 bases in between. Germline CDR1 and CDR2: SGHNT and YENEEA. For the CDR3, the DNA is TGTGCCAGCAGCTTAGCAGTGAACACCGGGGAGCTGTTTTTT. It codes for CASSLAVNTGELFF.

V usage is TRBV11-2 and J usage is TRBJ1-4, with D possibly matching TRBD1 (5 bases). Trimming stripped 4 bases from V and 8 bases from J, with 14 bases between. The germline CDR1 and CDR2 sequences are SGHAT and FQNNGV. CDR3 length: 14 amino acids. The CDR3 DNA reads TGTGCCAGCAGCTGGGGACGCGAGGCCGAAAAACTGTTTTTT. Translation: CASSWGREAEKLFF.

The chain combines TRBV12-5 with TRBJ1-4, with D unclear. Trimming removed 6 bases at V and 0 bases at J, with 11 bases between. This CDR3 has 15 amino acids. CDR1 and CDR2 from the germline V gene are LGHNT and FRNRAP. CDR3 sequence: CASGPSYPTNEKLFF. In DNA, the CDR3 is TGTGCTAGTGGCCCCAGTTACCCAACTAATGAAAAACTGTTTTTT. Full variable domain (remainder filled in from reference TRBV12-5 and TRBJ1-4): DARVTQTPRHKVTEMGQEVTMRCQPILGHNTVFWYRQTMMQGLELLAYFRNRAPLDDSGMPKDRFSAEMPDATLATLKIQPSEPRDSAVYFCASGPSYPTNEKLFFGSGTQLSVL.

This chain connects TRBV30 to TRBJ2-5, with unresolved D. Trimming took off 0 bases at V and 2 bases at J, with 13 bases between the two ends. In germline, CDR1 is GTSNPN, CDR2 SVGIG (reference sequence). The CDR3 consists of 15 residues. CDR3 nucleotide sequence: TGTGCCTGGAGTGTACCGAGGACCGAACAAGAGACCCAGTACTTC. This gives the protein CAWSVPRTEQETQYF.

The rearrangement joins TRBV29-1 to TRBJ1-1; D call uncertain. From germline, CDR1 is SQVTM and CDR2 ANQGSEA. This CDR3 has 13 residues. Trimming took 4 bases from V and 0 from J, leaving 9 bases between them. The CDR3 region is CSVGSYMNTEAFF. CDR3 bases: TGCAGCGTTGGGAGTTACATGAACACTGAAGCTTTCTTT.

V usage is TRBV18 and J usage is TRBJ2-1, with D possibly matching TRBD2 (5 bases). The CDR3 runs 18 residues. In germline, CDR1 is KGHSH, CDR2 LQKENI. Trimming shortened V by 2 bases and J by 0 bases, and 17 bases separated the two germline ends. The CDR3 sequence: CASSPTSGAISSYNEQFF. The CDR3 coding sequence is TGTGCCAGCTCACCAACCAGCGGTGCGATTAGCTCCTACAATGAGCAGTTCTTC.

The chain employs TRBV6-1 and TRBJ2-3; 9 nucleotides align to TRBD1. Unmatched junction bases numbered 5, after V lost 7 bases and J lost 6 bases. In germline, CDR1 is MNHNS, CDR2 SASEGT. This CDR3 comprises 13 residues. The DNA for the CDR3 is TGTGCCAGCAAAAAAGACAGGGGGGATACGCAGTATTTT. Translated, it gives CASKKDRGDTQYF.

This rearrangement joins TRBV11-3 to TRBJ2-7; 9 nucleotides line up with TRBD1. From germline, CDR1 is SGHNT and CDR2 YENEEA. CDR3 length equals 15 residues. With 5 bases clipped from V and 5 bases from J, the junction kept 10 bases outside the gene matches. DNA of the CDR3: TGTGCCAGCAGCCCAAGCGGGACAGGGTTACACGAGCAGTACGTC. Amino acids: CASSPSGTGLHEQYV.

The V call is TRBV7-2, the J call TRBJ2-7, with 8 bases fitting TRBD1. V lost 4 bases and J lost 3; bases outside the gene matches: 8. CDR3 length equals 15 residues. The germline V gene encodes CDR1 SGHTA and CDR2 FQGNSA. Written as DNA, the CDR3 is TGTGCCAGCAGCTCGCAGGGGGCCGCTATCTACGAGCAGTACTTC. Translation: CASSSQGAAIYEQYF.

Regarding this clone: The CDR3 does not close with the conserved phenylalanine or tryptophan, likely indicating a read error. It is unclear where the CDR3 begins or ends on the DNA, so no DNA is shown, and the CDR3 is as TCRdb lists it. The CDR3 region is CASSQLKS. The V and J genes are TRBV10-1 and TRBJ2-7; whether TRBD2, the table's D call, matches the DNA was not checked. 8 amino acids form the CDR3, both terminal residues included. Germline CDR1 is WNHNN and CDR2 is SYGVQD (reference sequence).

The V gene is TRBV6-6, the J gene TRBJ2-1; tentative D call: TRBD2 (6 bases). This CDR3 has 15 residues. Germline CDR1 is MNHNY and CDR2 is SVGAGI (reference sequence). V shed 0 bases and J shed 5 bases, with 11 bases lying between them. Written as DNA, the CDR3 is TGTGCCAGCAGTTACTCAGGCAGGACTAACAATGAGCAGTTCTTC. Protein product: CASSYSGRTNNEQFF.

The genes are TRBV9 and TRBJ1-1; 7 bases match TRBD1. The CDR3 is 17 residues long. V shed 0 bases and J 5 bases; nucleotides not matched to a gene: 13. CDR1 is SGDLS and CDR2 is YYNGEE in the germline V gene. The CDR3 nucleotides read TGTGCCAGCAGCGTAGGGCCCGGGGGACAGCTACAGACTGAAGCTTTCTTT. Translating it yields CASSVGPGGQLQTEAFF.

This chain's CDR3 is CAISEGGGNQPQHF. CDR3 DNA sequence: TGTGCCATCAGTGAAGGAGGGGGCAATCAGCCCCAGCATTTT. The chain employs TRBV10-3 and TRBJ1-5, with a possible D match to TRBD1 (5 bases). CDR3 size: 14 residues. Germline values: CDR1 ENHRY, CDR2 SYGVKD. Deletions cut 3 bases from V and 2 bases from J, with 8 bases between.